Listed below are T cell receptor beta chains from one sample, sequenced in a study of blood T cell repertoires in COVID-19. Here immunoSEQ multiplex PCR was the method, and the copy in TCRdb shows in-frame clones only, minus some. The sample contains approximately 360,000 clones, 90% of which appear only once. The sample consisted of peripheral blood. The source is a man aged 18 to 30 with active or convalescent COVID-19. The CDR3 runs from the conserved cysteine through the conserved F or W. A D gene is named only where the DNA matches it firmly. Expanded clones are given a class, and other clones once, few, many or no size at all.

>NA|TRBV6-1|NA|TRBJ1-2
CASSEGSNYGYTF
TGTGCCAGCAGTGAGGGGAGTAACTATGGCTACACCTTC
>NA|TRBV7-8|once|TRBJ2-1
CASSLDNEQFF
TGTGCCAGCAGCCTCGACAATGAGCAGTTCTTC
>NA|TRBV5-6|NA|TRBJ1-6
CASSLASVLHF
TGTGCCAGCAGCTTGGCCAGTGTCCTCCACTTT
>TRBD2|TRBV7-2|NA|TRBJ2-2
CASTPASGSLNGELFF
TGTGCCAGCACCCCGGCTAGCGGGAGTTTGAACGGGGAGCTGTTTTTT
>NA|TRBV6-2/TRBV6-3|NA|TRBJ2-7
CASSYVAPGEQYF
TGTGCCAGCAGTTATGTGGCTCCGGGCGAGCAGTACTTC
>TRBD1|TRBV5-1|NA|TRBJ2-3
CASSSDRAPDTQYF
TGCGCCAGCAGCTCGGACAGGGCCCCAGATACGCAGTATTTT
>NA|TRBV5-1|NA|TRBJ2-3
CASSRDSNTDTQYF
TGCGCCAGCAGCAGAGACAGTAACACAGATACGCAGTATTTT
>NA|TRBV6-5|NA|TRBJ2-7
CASSWGESYEQYF
TGTGCCAGCAGTTGGGGGGAATCCTACGAGCAGTACTTC
>NA|TRBV29-1|NA|TRBJ1-1
CSVDTSDGTEAFF
TGCAGCGTTGATACCAGCGACGGCACTGAAGCTTTCTTT
>TRBD1|TRBV5-1|NA|TRBJ2-7
CASSVDRGSYEQYF
TGCGCCAGCAGCGTTGACAGGGGCTCCTACGAGCAGTACTTC
>TRBD1|TRBV25-1|once|TRBJ1-2
CASSVGTAVRNYGYTF
TGTGCCAGCAGTGTAGGGACAGCGGTTCGGAACTATGGCTACACCTTC
>NA|TRBV24-1|NA|TRBJ1-5
CATSARSNQPQHF
TGTGCCACCAGCGCCAGAAGCAATCAGCCCCAGCATTTT
>TRBD1|TRBV18|NA|TRBJ1-4
CASSPTEDRDNEKLFF
TGTGCCAGCTCACCCACCGAGGACAGGGATAATGAAAAACTGTTTTTT
>TRBD1|TRBV6-6|NA|TRBJ1-1
CASSWDRAYF
TGTGCCAGCAGTTGGGACAGAGCCTACTTT
>TRBD1|TRBV27|NA|TRBJ2-1
CASRQGKNSYNEQFF
TGTGCCAGTAGACAGGGAAAGAACTCCTACAATGAGCAGTTCTTC
>TRBD1|TRBV7-2|NA|TRBJ2-2
CASSIRDRGMEDTGELFF
TGTGCCAGCAGCATACGGGACAGGGGAATGGAGGACACCGGGGAGCTGTTTTTT
>NA|TRBV28|NA|TRBJ1-5
CASSLRGGRVNQPQHF
TGTGCCAGCAGTTTACGGGGGGGCAGGGTCAATCAGCCCCAGCATTTT
>NA|TRBV11-3|NA|TRBJ1-1
CASSLVGSTEAFF
TGTGCCAGCAGCTTAGTTGGCAGCACTGAAGCTTTCTTT
>NA|TRBV25-1|NA|TRBJ2-5
CASSARLVKETQYF
TGTGCCAGCAGTGCGAGACTAGTGAAAGAGACCCAGTACTTC
>TRBD1|TRBV29-1|NA|TRBJ2-7
CSVEDGQGNEQYF
TGCAGCGTTGAAGATGGACAGGGCAACGAGCAGTACTTC
>TRBD1|TRBV5-5|NA|TRBJ2-1
CATAWTGAYNEQFF
TGTGCCACCGCGTGGACAGGCGCGTACAATGAGCAGTTCTTC
>TRBD1|TRBV14|NA|TRBJ2-7
CASSQVTFRRGPSSEQYF
TGTGCCAGCAGCCAAGTCACCTTCCGCAGGGGGCCCTCCTCCGAGCAGTACTTC
>TRBD2|TRBV7-9|NA|TRBJ2-1
CASSLVPREGRGDEQFF
TGTGCCAGCAGCTTAGTACCGCGGGAGGGCCGGGGGGATGAGCAGTTCTTC
>NA|TRBV10-3|NA|TRBJ2-7
CAISEGGTDYEQYF
TGTGCCATCAGTGAGGGGGGGACAGACTACGAGCAGTACTTC
>NA|TRBV18|NA|TRBJ2-3
CASSPLRGPSQYF
TGTGCCAGCTCACCCCTCCGAGGGCCCTCGCAGTATTTT
>TRBD1|TRBV19|NA|TRBJ1-2
CASSPPADRVARAYGYTF
TGTGCCAGTAGTCCCCCCGCTGACAGGGTCGCTAGGGCCTATGGCTACACCTTC
>TRBD2|TRBV18|once|TRBJ2-3
CASSLGRSSQGRTDTQYF
TGTGCCAGCTCACTCGGGAGGTCCAGCCAGGGTCGCACAGATACGCAGTATTTT
>TRBD1|TRBV7-9|NA|TRBJ1-5
CASSLGDRDNQPQHF
TGTGCCAGCAGCTTAGGTGACAGGGATAATCAGCCCCAGCATTTT
>NA|TRBV27|NA|TRBJ1-6
CASSLSYAGVNSPLHF
TGTGCCAGCAGTTTATCGTACGCAGGGGTTAATTCACCCCTCCACTTT
>TRBD2|TRBV10-1|NA|TRBJ2-3
CASSLAGGRASDTQYF
TGCGCCAGCAGTCTCGCTGGGGGGAGGGCCTCGGATACGCAGTATTTT
>TRBD2|TRBV18|NA|TRBJ2-7
CASSPAGGEQYF
TGTGCCAGCTCACCGGCGGGGGGCGAGCAGTACTTC
>NA|TRBV9|NA|TRBJ1-1
CASSVETVNTEAFF
TGTGCCAGCAGCGTGGAGACAGTTAACACTGAAGCTTTCTTT
>TRBD1|TRBV27|few|TRBJ2-7
CASSLSRTGSSYEQYF
TGTGCCAGCAGTTTATCTCGGACAGGTAGCTCCTACGAGCAGTACTTC
>TRBD2|TRBV11-3|NA|TRBJ2-3
CASSRGTSGASTDTQYF
TGTGCCAGCAGCCGAGGGACTAGCGGAGCTAGCACAGATACGCAGTATTTT
>NA|TRBV18|once|TRBJ1-1
CASSETGLAEAFF
TGTGCCAGCTCAGAAACAGGGTTAGCTGAAGCTTTCTTT
>TRBD2|TRBV7-3|NA|TRBJ2-3
CATGLAGREDTQYF
TGTGCCACCGGACTAGCGGGAAGAGAGGATACGCAGTATTTT
>NA|TRBV2|NA|TRBJ1-2
CASSGPGQGIYGYTF
TGTGCCAGCAGTGGACCAGGTCAGGGCATCTATGGCTACACCTTC
>NA|TRBV18|NA|TRBJ1-5
CASSTGREQNQPQHF
TGTGCCAGCTCGACAGGCAGGGAACAGAATCAACCCCAGCATTTT
>NA|TRBV28|NA|TRBJ2-7
CASSLGTVVFTSVYEQYF
TGTGCCAGCAGTCTCGGGACTGTGGTTTTTACTAGTGTCTACGAGCAGTACTTC
>TRBD2|TRBV9|NA|TRBJ2-1
CASSPQFSGEEGDEQFF
TGTGCCAGCAGCCCCCAATTTAGCGGGGAGGAGGGCGATGAGCAGTTCTTC
>NA|TRBV9|NA|TRBJ1-6
CASSEQTGFSPLHF
TGTGCCAGCAGCGAACAAACAGGGTTTTCACCCCTCCACTTT
>NA|TRBV24-1|NA|TRBJ2-7
CATSEQGYYEQYF
TGTGCCACCAGTGAACAGGGTTACTACGAGCAGTACTTC